This T cell receptor beta chain was recorded in a study of OX40 agonist ivuxolimab in advanced cancers. Background for the entire study: Ivuxolimab was an agonistic, fully human IgG2 monoclonal antibody directed against OX40 (CD134), a costimulatory receptor. In the dose-escalation cohort, 82.7% of patients were male, and the mean age was roughly 60 years with a range of roughly 20 to 79. Intravenous ivuxolimab was administered to patients every 2 weeks at six dose levels: 0.01, 0.1, 0.3, 1.5, 3 and 10 mg/kg. Patients were allowed to have had prior anti-PD-1, anti-PD-L1 or anti-CTLA-4 therapy, and around 41% of the dose-escalation patients had previously received checkpoint inhibitors. Of the roughly 50 dose-escalation patients, hepatocellular carcinoma was present in around 20, melanoma in around 15, renal cell carcinoma in 9 and head and neck cancer in 9. The paper covers the monotherapy dose-escalation part of the phase I ivuxolimab trial, which included N of about 50 patients. Partial responses were achieved by three dose-escalation patients, of whom one had hepatocellular carcinoma and two had cutaneous melanoma. The purpose of peripheral TCRbeta sequencing was to test whether ivuxolimab changed TCR sequence diversity and led to clonal T-cell expansion.

Results and caveats for the whole study, not just this receptor: Antigen specificity was not determined for the clonally expanded peripheral T cells. At doses of 0.1 to 3.0 mg/kg, clonal expansion of both CD4+ and CD8+ T cells in blood was seen between baseline and week 6. After ivuxolimab, more expanded clones were found on average in CD8+ T cells than in CD4+ T cells. In partial responders in the 0.1-3.0 mg/kg groups, normalized peripheral clonal expansion was found to be among the lowest, especially among CD8+ T cells. Low levels of normalized T-cell clonal expansion were also shown by some nonresponding patients.

Patients with a history of autoimmune disease or receiving systemic immunosuppression were excluded from the trial. In every dose cohort, peripheral blood was drawn for TCR sequencing at baseline, cycle 4 day 1, and cycle 7 day 1. Samples were obtained from an open-label, multicenter, first-in-human phase I dose-escalation trial of ivuxolimab. Adults with locally advanced or metastatic head and neck squamous cell, hepatocellular, melanoma or renal cell carcinoma were enrolled in the trial. Before TCR sequencing, CD4+ and CD8+ T cells were separately sorted from peripheral blood. With regard to this clone: The antigen it recognizes is unknown. No base-level quality is on record; no much larger clone is a single base apart.

The CDR3 goes from the cysteine to the phenylalanine over 14 residues. The DNA shown is the 42-base CDR3, in frame from base 1. V loses 5 bases, J loses 1 base, and the germline ends lie 12 bases apart. The CDR1 and CDR2 encoded by the germline V gene are SGHVS and FNYEAQ. Genomic DNA was extracted from sorted cells for sequencing of the TCRbeta CDR3 region. TCRbeta CDR3 regions were sequenced using the immunoSEQ Assay. The immuneACCESS repertoire file appears here via TCRdb, limited to in-frame rearrangements. These files lack a portion of the clones; in checked studies, under half of the deficit traces to unresolved V genes, and the cause of the others is not known. For this sample the table gives around 90,000 clones, of which over 75% were detected only once. 0.31% of the sample rests with the top ten.

Here the sequenced sample was CD4+ or CD8+ T cells sorted from blood, taken in a trial of the OX40 agonist ivuxolimab. This sequence uses TRBV7-6 and TRBJ2-7; the D region possibly corresponds to TRBD2 (6 bases align). This TCR was sampled from an adult with an advanced solid tumor such as melanoma, head and neck, liver or kidney cancer. The sequenced DNA is TGTGCCAGCAGCACAACGGGGGATTCCTACGAGCAGTACTTC. Its product reads: CASSTTGDSYEQYF.